This T cell receptor (beta chain) was found in a study of cytomegalovirus exposure and HLA in healthy donors. General study findings and limits: Within the 120 or so validation repertoires, first-cohort TCR clusters tended to co-occur, according to a later analysis. Cytomegalovirus association was assigned to more than 150 TCR beta chains. Reports showed the classifier diagnosing cytomegalovirus status with high specificity and sensitivity.

This table comes from immunoSEQ multiplex PCR, and its TCRdb copy is limited to in-frame clones, with some not included. Seen here are about 160,000 clones, more than 75% observed once, and the top ten hold about 3%. To note about this clone: Its antigen is still unknown.

The sample consisted of PBMCs. This TCR was recovered from a man aged 18 to 35 in good health and CMV-seronegative.

The CDR3 coding sequence is TGTGCCAGCTCACCCGAAGGGGTAAGTCAGCCCCAGCATTTT. It encodes CASSPEGVSQPQHF. The chain is built from TRBV18 and TRBJ1-5; D is possibly TRBD1 (5 bases). The CDR3 covers 14 residues. Germline loops: CDR1 KGHSH, CDR2 LQKENI. Trimming shortened V by 3 bases and J by 6 bases, and 12 bases separated the two germline ends.